The next 15 T cell receptor beta chains were all read from a single sample in a study of blood T cells in healthy people across ages. Then a second PCR, running about 6 to 12 cycles, was carried out with a sample-barcoded 5' primer and a J-beta primer mix. MiXCR was run by TCRdb on the 5' RACE reads, yielding one entry per CDR3 protein. Among roughly 680,000 distinct CDR3 sequences listed, about 52% were seen once. Sequencing was done on a sample of blood. The receptors were sampled from a woman aged 55-69 years in good health.

The chain has TRBV25-1 and TRBJ2-1, with D tentatively TRBD2 (5 bases). The CDR3 is made up of 14 amino acids. V lost 1 base, J lost 7 bases, and 11 bases lay in between. Looked up from germline, CDR1 is MGHDK and CDR2 is SYGVNS. The CDR3 reads CASSESTGWNEQFF. The CDR3 DNA reads as TGTGCCAGCAGTGAATCCACGGGGTGGAATGAGCAGTTCTTC.

As to this clonotype: One end of the junction does not line up with germline, which may come from a read error. V is TRBV7-3 and J is TRBJ2-3; 8 bases line up with TRBD2. The CDR3 covers 14 residues. Germline CDR1 and CDR2: SGHTA and FQGTGA. CDR3 DNA sequence: TGTGCCAGCAGCGACGGCCCCGGGAGGGATACGCTGTATTTT. Translated: CASSDGPGRDTLYF.

The table lists this clonotype with a few counts. J is TRBJ2-5 and V is TRBV20-1, with TRBD2 matching 9 bases. Unmatched junction bases numbered 2, after V lost 6 bases and J lost 0 bases. The CDR3 sequence is 13 residues long. CDR1 is DFQATT and CDR2 is SNEGSKA in the germline V gene (reference sequence). The CDR3 sequence: CSAIAGDQETQYF. CDR3 nucleotides: TGCAGTGCCATAGCGGGAGACCAAGAGACCCAGTACTTC.

The chain joins TRBV30 to TRBJ1-3; D gene uncertain. V lost 2 bases to trimming and J lost 4 bases, with 12 bases between them. The CDR3 runs to 14 residues. Germline CDR1 and CDR2: GTSNPN and SVGIG (reference sequence). This CDR3 is CAWSTGVTGNTIYF. As DNA, the CDR3 is TGTGCCTGGAGTACCGGGGTAACAGGAAACACCATATATTTT.

This clonotype was detected only a few times. V usage is TRBV10-3 and J usage is TRBJ2-3; D is uncertain. Germline CDR1 is ENHRY and CDR2 is SYGVKD. Trimming removed 5 bases at V and 5 bases at J, with 14 bases between. The CDR3 has 14 amino acids. CDR3 region: CAISQGGEGDTQYF. As DNA, the CDR3 is TGTGCCATCAGTCAAGGCGGAGAAGGAGATACGCAGTATTTT.

The rearrangement links TRBV28 to TRBJ2-7, with 7 bases fitting TRBD1. CDR1 and CDR2 (germline): MDHEN, SYDVKM. Trimming removed 5 bases from V and 0 bases from J; junction bases left unmatched: 10. This CDR3 has 16 residues. The CDR3 region has the DNA TGTGCCAGCAGTCTCCGCCCCGGGACAGTCTCCTACGAGCAGTACTTC. Amino acids: CASSLRPGTVSYEQYF.

The rearrangement links TRBV20-1 to TRBJ2-5, with 8 bases fitting TRBD2. TRBJ2-7 explains the end of the DNA better; the J call may be wrong. The CDR3 runs 13 residues. Per the germline V gene, CDR1 is DFQATT and CDR2 is SNEGSKA (reference sequence). The DNA of the CDR3 is TGCAGTGCTAGAGGCCCAGCGGGAGCCGAGCAGTACTTC. Translated: CSARGPAGAEQYF.

This clonotype appeared a few times. This clone may be a read error of a much larger clone one base away. The V gene is TRBV27, the J gene TRBJ2-5; maybe TRBD1 (6 bases). This CDR3 contains 12 residues. Germline-derived CDR1 and CDR2 are MNHEY and SMNVEV (reference sequence). V lost 1 base, J lost 7 bases, and 7 bases lay in between. The CDR3 loop reads CASSLLGGTQYF. The CDR3 DNA sequence: TGTGCCAGCAGTTTATTAGGGGGGACCCAGTACTTC.

V usage is TRBV15 and J usage is TRBJ1-1; D ambiguous. This CDR3 comprises 13 residues. V was trimmed by 3 bases and J by 3 bases, leaving 8 bases between them. Germline V gene data show CDR1 as LNHNV and CDR2 as YYDKDF (reference sequence). CDR3 loop: CATSRKTDTEAFF. The CDR3 nucleotides read TGTGCCACCAGCAGGAAGACTGACACTGAAGCTTTCTTT.

The chain combines TRBV5-1 with TRBJ2-3, with TRBD2 matching 7 bases. V dropped 4 bases and J dropped 5; count of bases not matched to a gene: 10. Germline V lookup: CDR1 SGHRS, CDR2 YFSETQ. CDR3 size: 15 residues. As DNA, the CDR3 is TGCGCCAGCAGCGTTCAAGGGAGGGCAGGAGATACGCAGTATTTT. This sequence encodes CASSVQGRAGDTQYF.

The chain uses TRBV24-1 and TRBJ2-3, with a tentative D call TRBD2 (5 bases). This CDR3 is 19 amino acids long. Trimming took 5 bases from V and 6 from J, leaving 29 bases between them. Germline V gene lookup returns CDR1 KGHDR and CDR2 SFDVKD. CDR3 residues: CATSALTGESGGSPDTQYF. The CDR3 nucleotides are TGTGCCACCAGTGCCCTAACCGGGGAATCGGGCGGGTCTCCGGATACGCAGTATTTT.

The CDR3 DNA sequence: TGCAGTGCTAGCGTGTACAGGGGCGGCACTGAAGCTTTCTTT. This sequence encodes CSASVYRGGTEAFF. The chain couples TRBV20-1 to TRBJ1-1, with 7 bases lining up with TRBD1. CDR1 is DFQATT, CDR2 SNEGSKA, per germline (reference sequence). V was clipped by 3 bases and J by 4 bases; unmatched bases: 8. The CDR3 has 14 residues.

The genes are TRBV27 and TRBJ2-1; D is perhaps TRBD1 (5 bases). V was shortened by 5 bases and J by 5 bases, with 22 bases between the two germline ends. This CDR3 has 17 amino acids. The germline V gene encodes CDR1 MNHEY and CDR2 SMNVEV (reference sequence). CDR3 region: CASSTRQLSRTHNEQFF. The DNA of the CDR3 is TGTGCCAGCAGTACCCGACAGCTCTCTCGAACGCACAATGAGCAGTTCTTC.

This clonotype was observed a handful of times. This CDR3 reads CASSPWTGPLYGYTF. The CDR3 nucleotides are TGTGCCAGCAGCCCTTGGACAGGGCCCCTCTATGGCTACACCTTC. This chain connects TRBV3-1 to TRBJ1-2, with 8 bases lining up with TRBD1. Per the germline V gene, CDR1 is LGHDT and CDR2 is YNNKEL (reference sequence). This CDR3 has 15 amino acids. The V and J ends lost 4 bases and 4 bases, in that order; junction bases with no gene match: 8. Supplemented by reference TRBV3-1 and TRBJ1-2, the full variable domain reads DTAVSQTPKYLVTQMGNDKSIKCEQNLGHDTMYWYKQDSKKFLKIMFSYNNKELIINETVPNRFSPKSPDKAHLNLHINSLELGDSAVYFCASSPWTGPLYGYTFGSGTRLTVV.

The chain is built from TRBV7-9 and TRBJ2-7; 8 nucleotides agree with TRBD2. Germline V lookup: CDR1 SEHNR, CDR2 FQNEAQ (reference sequence). The CDR3 runs to 14 residues. V gave up 1 base and J gave up 9 bases; unmatched junction bases: 8. CDR3 in amino acids: CASSLGLAINGQYF. CDR3 DNA sequence: TGTGCCAGCAGCTTAGGACTAGCGATTAACGGGCAGTACTTC.